The 5 T cell receptor beta chains below were found in one sample sequenced in a study of early T cells in non-severe SARS-CoV-2 infection. TCRdb re-called the 5' RACE reads through MiXCR, storing one row per CDR3 protein. The sample has about 56,000 distinct CDR3 sequences; about 11% are singletons. The sequenced sample was whole blood. The receptors come from an adult who was a healthcare worker with PCR-confirmed SARS-CoV-2 infection or an uninfected control (not recorded which).

This clonotype has more than one count but fewer than ten. This chain joins TRBV2 and TRBJ1-1, with D perhaps matching TRBD1 (5 bases). In germline, CDR1 is SNHLY, CDR2 FYNNEI. There are 14 residues in the CDR3. V shed 4 bases and J shed 1 base, with 10 bases lying between them. This chain's CDR3 is CASSVRASNTEAFF. CDR3 nucleotide sequence: TGTGCCAGCAGTGTCAGGGCTTCGAACACTGAAGCTTTCTTT.

This clonotype occurred many times. J is TRBJ2-7 and V is TRBV28; perhaps TRBD1 as D (6 bases). The CDR3 runs to 14 residues. Germline V gene sequence: CDR1 MDHEN, CDR2 SYDVKM. The V and J ends lost 5 bases and 3 bases respectively, with 14 bases between them. CDR3 in DNA: TGTGCCAGCAGTCAACCAGGGGTTAGCTACGAGCAGTACTTC. The encoded protein is CASSQPGVSYEQYF.

This clonotype was observed a handful of times. J is TRBJ1-1 and V is TRBV6-2 or TRBV6-3, with D unclear. Trimming removed 1 base from V and 5 bases from J, with 11 bases in between. Germline assignment: CDR1 MNHEY and CDR2 SVGEGT. There are 14 residues in the CDR3. Here the CDR3 DNA reads TGTGCCAGCAGTTACTACGGGGATATGACTGAAGCTTTCTTT. Amino acids: CASSYYGDMTEAFF.

The gene calls are TRBV7-2 and TRBJ1-1; D uncertain. Looked up from germline, CDR1 is SGHTA and CDR2 is FQGNSA. Trimming took 7 bases from V and 0 from J, leaving 6 bases between them. This CDR3 region has 12 residues. This chain's CDR3 is CASIILNTEAFF. In DNA, the CDR3 is TGTGCCAGCATTATACTGAACACTGAAGCTTTCTTT.

This clonotype turned up a few times. The chain couples TRBV5-1 to TRBJ2-7; 7 bases line up with TRBD1. The trim removed 3 bases at V and 3 bases at J, leaving 6 bases unmatched. This CDR3 is built from 14 residues. The germline gives CDR1 SGHRS, CDR2 YFSETQ. The CDR3 DNA reads TGCGCCAGCAGCTCCGGGACAGCTATCTACGAGCAGTACTTC. Protein sequence: CASSSGTAIYEQYF.